The 15 T cell receptor beta chains reported below all come from one sample, sequenced in a study of graft-versus-host responses after intestinal transplantation. No cognate antigen is known for these TCRs. Sequenced by immunoSEQ multiplex PCR; TCRdb stores in-frame clones only, minus some. The sample records approximately 63,000 clones, 90% to 95% being singletons. The specimen comprised unstimulated CD4+ T cells sorted from spleen or lymph node cells, sampled before transplant. These receptors all come from a human donor who was the organ donor for an intestinal transplant.

The chain is built from TRBV4-3 and TRBJ2-2; D unclear. Germline V gives CDR1 LGHNA, CDR2 YSLEER. V was cut by 0 bases and J by 3 bases, with 2 bases left in between. The CDR3 covers 13 residues. The chain's CDR3 is CASSQEDTGELFF. DNA of the CDR3: TGCGCCAGCAGCCAAGAAGACACCGGGGAGCTGTTTTTT.

The rearrangement joins TRBV18 to TRBJ2-1; D is perhaps TRBD1 (6 bases). The CDR3 sequence is 15 residues long. Germline V lookup: CDR1 KGHSH, CDR2 LQKENI. V lost 6 bases and J lost 0, with 12 bases in between. The CDR3: CASSDRDISYNEQFF. The CDR3 coding sequence is TGTGCCAGCTCGGACCGGGACATCTCCTACAATGAGCAGTTCTTC. Based on the CDR3 plus reference TRBV18 and TRBJ2-1, the full variable domain is NAGVMQNPRHLVRRRGQEARLRCSPMKGHSHVYWYRQLPEEGLKFMVYLQKENIIDESGMPKERFSAEFPKEGPSILRIQQVVRGDSAAYFCASSDRDISYNEQFFGPGTRLTVL.

The chain has TRBV2 and TRBJ1-5; D is unclear. The CDR3 consists of 14 residues. V was pared by 10 bases and J by 0 bases, with 13 bases between. The germline V gene encodes CDR1 SNHLY and CDR2 FYNNEI. The CDR3: CATTDRVSNQPQHF. DNA of the CDR3: TGTGCCACCACAGACCGGGTTAGCAATCAGCCCCAGCATTTT. Full variable domain (rest looked up from reference TRBV2 and TRBJ1-5): EPEVTQTPSHQVTQMGQEVILRCVPISNHLYFYWYRQILGQKVEFLVSFYNNEISEKSEIFDDQFSVERPDGSNFTLKIRSTKLEDSAMYFCATTDRVSNQPQHFGDGTRLSIL.

The chain has TRBV7-2 and TRBJ1-2; no reliable D call. The CDR3 extends over 13 amino acids. Germline V lookup: CDR1 SGHTA, CDR2 FQGNSA. V gave up 2 bases and J gave up 2 bases, with 6 bases separating them. The CDR3 coding sequence is TGTGCCAGCAGCTTATACAAAAACTATGGCTACACCTTC. Encoded protein: CASSLYKNYGYTF. The complete variable domain, with remaining parts taken from reference TRBV7-2 and TRBJ1-2, reads GAGVSQSPSNKVTEKGKDVELRCDPISGHTALYWYRQSLGQGLEFLIYFQGNSAPDKSGLPSDRFSAERTGGSVSTLTIQRTQQEDSAVYLCASSLYKNYGYTFGSGTRLTVV.

The rearrangement uses TRBV4-2 and TRBJ2-5, with 10 bases aligning to TRBD2. V shed 3 bases and J 2 bases; nucleotides not matched to a gene: 9. The CDR3 has 17 residues. Per germline, CDR1 LGHNA and CDR2 YNFKEQ. CDR3: CASSQAPRAGGQETQYF. The CDR3 DNA follows: TGTGCCAGCAGCCAGGCACCAAGAGCGGGGGGGCAAGAGACCCAGTACTTC.

The V gene is TRBV18, the J gene TRBJ2-3, with 9 bases matching TRBD2. V shed 6 bases, J shed 8 bases, and the junction held 15 bases outside the gene matches. CDR3 size: 16 residues. The germline V gene encodes CDR1 KGHSH and CDR2 LQKENI. Here the CDR3 reads CASSSRLADSGSTQYF. The CDR3 bases are TGTGCCAGCTCCTCCCGACTAGCGGATAGCGGGAGTACGCAGTATTTT.

Only a few counts were recorded for this clone. The chain is built from TRBV14 and TRBJ1-2; no definite D call. V lost 3 bases and J lost 10, with 9 bases in between. The CDR3 is 11 residues long. CDR1 and CDR2 from the germline V gene are SGHDN and FVKESK. CDR3 loop: CASSHYTDYTF. The DNA of the CDR3 is TGTGCCAGCAGCCATTACACCGACTACACCTTC.

The chain is built from TRBV5-6 and TRBJ2-5; D is uncertain. The CDR3 is 12 residues long. Germline-derived CDR1 and CDR2 are SGHDT and YYEEEE. The V gene lost 4 bases and the J gene lost 5 bases, with 9 bases spanning the gap. CDR3 amino acids: CASSPGQETQYF. The CDR3 region has the DNA TGTGCCAGCAGCCCTGGTCAGGAGACCCAGTACTTC. The full variable domain, completed using reference TRBV5-6 and TRBJ2-5, is DAGVTQSPTHLIKTRGQQVTLRCSPKSGHDTVSWYQQALGQGPQFIFQYYEEEERQRGNFPDRFSGHQFPNYSSELNVNALLLGDSALYLCASSPGQETQYFGPGTRLLVL.

The chain joins TRBV9 to TRBJ2-2; D could derive from TRBD1 or TRBD2 (7 bases each). With 4 bases removed from V and 7 bases from J, the gap between germline ends came to 17 bases. This CDR3 spans 15 amino acids. Per germline, CDR1 SGDLS and CDR2 YYNGEE. The CDR3 region is CASSPRGGGGGELFF. The CDR3 DNA sequence: TGTGCCAGCAGCCCTAGGGGAGGGGGCGGCGGGGAGCTGTTTTTT.

The chain has TRBV12-5 and TRBJ2-2; 7 bases map to TRBD2. The V and J ends lost 7 bases and 6 bases, in that order; junction bases with no gene match: 8. CDR3 length: 14 residues. Germline CDR1 LGHNT, CDR2 FRNRAP. CDR3 nucleotides: TGTGCTAGTGCAAATATCGCGGGGGCCGGGGAGCTGTTTTTT. It specifies CASANIAGAGELFF.

This chain joins TRBV7-2 and TRBJ2-2, with 8 bases matching TRBD2. V shed 7 bases and J 5 bases; nucleotides not matched to a gene: 9. The CDR3 is 15 amino acids. Germline V lookup: CDR1 SGHTA, CDR2 FQGNSA. The CDR3 loop is CASMRVGGATGELFF. CDR3 DNA sequence: TGTGCCAGCATGAGAGTCGGGGGGGCTACCGGGGAGCTGTTTTTT.

The J gene is TRBJ2-3, the V gene TRBV6-6; D gene ambiguous. The CDR3 totals 12 residues. Trimming took 0 bases from V and 6 from J, leaving 4 bases between them. The germline V gene has CDR1 MNHNY and CDR2 SVGAGI (reference sequence). The CDR3 loop reads CASSYSQDTQYF. Written as DNA, the CDR3 is TGTGCCAGCAGTTACTCGCAGGATACGCAGTATTTT.

V gene TRBV6-4 combines with J gene TRBJ2-3; 14 nucleotides line up with TRBD2. V trimming: 6 bases; J trimming: 4 bases; junction bases outside the gene matches: 3. Germline V lookup: CDR1 MRHNA, CDR2 SNTAGT. The CDR3 is 15 residues long. CDR3 in amino acids: CASRPTSGGADTQYF. The CDR3 DNA reads TGTGCCAGCAGACCGACTAGCGGGGGGGCAGATACGCAGTATTTT.

The J gene is TRBJ2-3, the V gene TRBV7-2; D unclear. This CDR3 contains 11 residues. Germline-derived CDR1 and CDR2 are SGHTA and FQGNSA. Between the trimmed V and J ends, which lost 1 base and 7 bases, there was a span of 3 bases. This CDR3 is CASSLGYTQYF. The CDR3 DNA reads as TGTGCCAGCAGCTTAGGGTATACGCAGTATTTT.

The rearrangement joins TRBV19 to TRBJ2-2, with a possible D match to TRBD2 (6 bases). V lost 5 bases and J 0 bases, leaving 13 bases between the germline ends. Germline-derived CDR1 and CDR2 are LNHDA and SQIVND (reference sequence). The CDR3 is 16 residues long. The CDR3 region is CASSARRGSNTGELFF. CDR3 in DNA: TGTGCCAGTAGTGCGAGGAGGGGCTCGAACACCGGGGAGCTGTTTTTT.